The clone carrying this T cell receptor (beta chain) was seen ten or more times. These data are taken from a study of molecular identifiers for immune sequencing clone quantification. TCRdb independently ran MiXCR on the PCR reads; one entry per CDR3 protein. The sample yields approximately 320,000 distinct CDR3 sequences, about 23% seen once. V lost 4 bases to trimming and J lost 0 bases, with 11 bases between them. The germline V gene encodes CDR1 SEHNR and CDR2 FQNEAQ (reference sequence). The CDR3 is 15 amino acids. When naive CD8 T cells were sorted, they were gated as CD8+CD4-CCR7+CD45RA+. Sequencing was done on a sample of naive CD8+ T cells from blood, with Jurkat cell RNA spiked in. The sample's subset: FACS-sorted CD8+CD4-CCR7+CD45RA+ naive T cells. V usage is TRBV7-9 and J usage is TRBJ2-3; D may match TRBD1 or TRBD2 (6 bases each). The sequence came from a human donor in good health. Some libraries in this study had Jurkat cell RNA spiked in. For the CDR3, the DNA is TGTGCCAGCAGCTACGGGGGCAGCAGCACAGATACGCAGTATTTT. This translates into CASSYGGSSTDTQYF. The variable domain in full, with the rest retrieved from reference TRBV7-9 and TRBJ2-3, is DTGVSQNPRHKITKRGQNVTFRCDPISEHNRLYWYRQTLGQGPEFLTYFQNEAQLEKSRLLSDRFSAERPKGSFSTLEIQRTEQGDSAMYLCASSYGGSSTDTQYFGPGTRLTVL.